This entry lists 20 T cell receptor beta chains sequenced from one sample in a study of cytomegalovirus exposure and HLA in healthy donors. In the PCR, 60 Vbeta and 13 Jbeta primers were used. Generated by immunoSEQ multiplex PCR, the TCRdb table keeps only in-frame clones and is missing some. Seen here are roughly 98,000 clones, 62% observed once, and the top ten hold 5.5%. Sequenced sample: PBMCs. Receptors originate from a woman between 25 and 40 years old in good health and CMV-seropositive.

This clone has only a few counts. V and J are TRBV4-3 and TRBJ2-1; a possible D gene is TRBD2 (5 bases). The CDR3 is 16 residues long. Germline loops: CDR1 LGHNA, CDR2 YSLEER. V was cut by 1 base and J by 0 bases, with 10 bases left in between. CDR3 residues: CASSQVIGSSYNEQFF. In DNA form, the CDR3 reads TGCGCCAGCAGCCAAGTGATTGGGAGCTCCTACAATGAGCAGTTCTTC.

This chain joins TRBV27 and TRBJ1-2, with a possible D match to TRBD1 (5 bases). Trimming stripped 5 bases from V and 8 bases from J, with 12 bases between. The CDR3 loop spans 12 amino acids. Germline CDR1 MNHEY, CDR2 SMNVEV (reference sequence). The CDR3 region has the DNA TGTGCCAGCAGTCCTCTTCGGGGGGGCTACACCTTC. The encoded protein is CASSPLRGGYTF.

The J gene is TRBJ1-4, the V gene TRBV7-2, with 7 nucleotides matching TRBD1. Germline-derived CDR1 and CDR2 are SGHTA and FQGNSA. This CDR3 contains 16 residues. V lost 6 bases to trimming and J lost 5 bases; unmatched junction nucleotides: 12. In nucleotides, the CDR3 is TGTGCCAGCAGGCAAGGGGGGACAGCCAGCAATGAAAAACTGTTTTTT. This sequence encodes CASRQGGTASNEKLFF.

The chain joins TRBV18 to TRBJ1-1, with a tentative D call TRBD1 (6 bases). The CDR3 length is 14 residues. The germline V gene encodes CDR1 KGHSH and CDR2 LQKENI. The germline V and J ends were trimmed by 6 bases and 2 bases, with 13 bases remaining between them. The CDR3, as DNA: TGTGCCAGCTCGTACAGGGACCTTAACACTGAAGCTTTCTTT. Translation gives CASSYRDLNTEAFF.

This clone has more than one count but fewer than ten. This chain joins TRBV18 and TRBJ1-1, with D unclear. Germline V CDR1 and CDR2: KGHSH, LQKENI. The CDR3 runs 14 residues. V lost 6 bases and J lost 0, with 11 bases in between. CDR3 sequence (DNA): TGTGCCAGCTCCCCGGACTGGGTGAACACTGAAGCTTTCTTT. Translated: CASSPDWVNTEAFF.

This sequence joins TRBV5-1 and TRBJ1-1, with D perhaps TRBD1 (5 bases). This CDR3 contains 14 residues. V lost 3 bases and J lost 2, with 11 bases in between. CDR1 and CDR2 from the germline V gene are SGHRS and YFSETQ. The CDR3 DNA is TGCGCCAGCAGCTCACAGGCATCAAACACTGAAGCTTTCTTT. Protein: CASSSQASNTEAFF.

This chain uses TRBV2 with TRBJ2-5; D perhaps matches TRBD2 (6 bases). V lost 4 bases to trimming and J lost 3 bases, with 9 bases between them. CDR3 length: 13 residues. Per the germline V gene, CDR1 is SNHLY and CDR2 is FYNNEI. The CDR3 protein is CASSAGRKETQYF. The CDR3 DNA reads TGTGCCAGCAGTGCAGGGAGGAAAGAGACCCAGTACTTC.

As concerns this clone: The junction differs from germline at one of its ends, possibly a read error. V is TRBV7-2 and J is TRBJ1-2; no firm D call. Germline values: CDR1 SGHTA, CDR2 FQGNSA. The length of the CDR3 is 14 residues. The CDR3 is CASSAYISEGGYPF. Written as DNA, the CDR3 is TGTGCCAGCAGCGCCTACATCAGCGAGGGTGGCTACCCCTTC.

As DNA, the CDR3 is TGTGCCAGCAGTTTATCGTGGTCCGGGAGAGAGACCACAGATACGCAGTATTTT. As protein: CASSLSWSGRETTDTQYF. The rearrangement uses TRBV27 and TRBJ2-3; TRBD2 might be the D (6 bases). The CDR3 runs 18 residues. In germline, CDR1 is MNHEY, CDR2 SMNVEV (reference sequence). With 0 bases removed from V and 2 bases from J, the gap between germline ends came to 18 bases.

This chain joins TRBV9 and TRBJ2-2, with 8 bases fitting TRBD1. The CDR3 is 15 amino acids. The J segment lost 6 bases and the V segment lost 0 bases, leaving 4 bases of the junction unmatched. In germline, CDR1 is SGDLS, CDR2 YYNGEE. For the CDR3, the DNA is TGTGCCAGCAGCGTAGTTGGGACAGGATCCGGGGAGCTGTTTTTT. It encodes CASSVVGTGSGELFF.

This chain uses TRBV7-9 with TRBJ2-5; TRBD1 agrees at 7 bases. Looked up from germline, CDR1 is SEHNR and CDR2 is FQNEAQ (reference sequence). CDR3 length: 14 residues. J lost 5 bases, V lost 2 bases, and 5 bases had no gene match. The CDR3 coding sequence is TGTGCCAGCAGCTTAAAGGGGGCCGGGGAGACCCAGTACTTC. This encodes CASSLKGAGETQYF.

As for this clone: At the DNA level, this CDR3 is encoded by other sequences in the same sample as well. The rearrangement uses TRBV7-2 and TRBJ2-7; the match to TRBD1 covers 8 bases. J gave up 3 bases and V 4 bases, and 2 bases lay outside the gene matches. Germline assignment: CDR1 SGHTA and CDR2 FQGNSA. The CDR3 totals 13 residues. CDR3 nucleotides: TGTGCCAGCAGCTCTGACAGGGGCTACGAGCAGTACTTC. It encodes CASSSDRGYEQYF. Full variable domain (missing parts from reference TRBV7-2 and TRBJ2-7): GAGVSQSPSNKVTEKGKDVELRCDPISGHTALYWYRQSLGQGLEFLIYFQGNSAPDKSGLPSDRFSAERTGGSVSTLTIQRTQQEDSAVYLCASSSDRGYEQYFGPGTRLTVT.

This sequence joins TRBV7-2 and TRBJ1-6; D not certain. Germline V gives CDR1 SGHTA, CDR2 FQGNSA. CDR3 length: 14 residues. Trimming shortened V by 6 bases and J by 9 bases, and 15 bases separated the two germline ends. The CDR3 nucleotides are TGTGCCAGCAGACTTGAAAGTCCGGGTTCACCCCTCCACTTT. It translates to CASRLESPGSPLHF.

This chain links TRBV5-6 with TRBJ1-1; 7 positions match TRBD1. The length of the CDR3 is 14 residues. Germline values: CDR1 SGHDT, CDR2 YYEEEE. The V and J ends lost 4 bases and 1 base, in that order; junction bases with no gene match: 4. This CDR3 reads CASSIDRANTEAFF. The CDR3 nucleotides are TGTGCCAGCAGCATCGACAGGGCGAACACTGAAGCTTTCTTT.

The chain recombines TRBV29-1 with TRBJ1-3; TRBD1 is a possible D gene (5 bases). The V end was cut by 4 bases, the J end by 0 bases, with 10 bases between. Germline V gene data show CDR1 as SQVTM and CDR2 as ANQGSEA. The CDR3 loop spans 14 amino acids. The CDR3: CSVVGGFSGNTIYF. CDR3 DNA: TGCAGCGTTGTCGGGGGATTCTCTGGAAACACCATATATTTT. The complete variable domain, with remaining parts taken from reference TRBV29-1 and TRBJ1-3, reads SAVISQKPSRDICQRGTSLTIQCQVDSQVTMMFWYRQQPGQSLTLIATANQGSEATYESGFVIDKFPISRPNLTFSTLTVSNMSPEDSSIYLCSVVGGFSGNTIYFGEGSWLTVV.

This clone was observed a few times. V gene TRBV6-1 combines with J gene TRBJ1-3, with D unresolved. Per germline, CDR1 MNHNS and CDR2 SASEGT. V dropped 7 bases and J dropped 4 bases, with 17 bases sitting between them. CDR3 length equals 15 residues. The CDR3: CASTKPGVTGNTIYF. In nucleotides, the CDR3 is TGTGCCAGCACCAAACCCGGGGTAACGGGAAACACCATATATTTT.

The chain carries TRBV18 and TRBJ2-7, with D maybe TRBD1 (5 bases). CDR3 length equals 12 residues. Per the germline V gene, CDR1 is KGHSH and CDR2 is LQKENI. V was trimmed by 9 bases and J by 2 bases, leaving 11 bases between them. CDR3 DNA: TGTGCCAGTAGCCAGGGCCCCTACGAGCAGTACTTC. It codes for CASSQGPYEQYF. Full variable domain (missing parts from reference TRBV18 and TRBJ2-7): NAGVMQNPRHLVRRRGQEARLRCSPMKGHSHVYWYRQLPEEGLKFMVYLQKENIIDESGMPKERFSAEFPKEGPSILRIQQVVRGDSAAYFCASSQGPYEQYFGPGTRLTVT.

The genes are TRBV9 and TRBJ2-7, with a weak D call TRBD1 (5 bases). The CDR3 runs to 14 residues. The V end was cut by 0 bases, the J end by 2 bases, with 9 bases between. Germline assignment: CDR1 SGDLS and CDR2 YYNGEE. CDR3: CASSVGGDTYEQYF. CDR3 nucleotide sequence: TGTGCCAGCAGCGTAGGGGGCGATACCTACGAGCAGTACTTC.

This chain uses TRBV30 with TRBJ1-6, with unresolved D. Trimming stripped 2 bases from V and 8 bases from J, with 13 bases between. The CDR3 has 14 amino acids. Germline values: CDR1 GTSNPN, CDR2 SVGIG (reference sequence). CDR3 sequence reads: CAWSPPLSDSPLHF. The CDR3, as DNA: TGTGCCTGGAGTCCTCCTCTCTCCGATTCACCCCTCCACTTT.

The chain employs TRBV11-1 and TRBJ2-3; 9 bases map to TRBD1. The CDR3 totals 14 residues. Germline V gene lookup returns CDR1 SGHAT and CDR2 FQDESV (reference sequence). V shed 5 bases, J shed 6 bases, and the junction held 6 bases outside the gene matches. CDR3 nucleotides: TGTGCCAGCAGCCCTCGGACAGGGGCGGATACGCAGTATTTT. The encoded protein is CASSPRTGADTQYF.